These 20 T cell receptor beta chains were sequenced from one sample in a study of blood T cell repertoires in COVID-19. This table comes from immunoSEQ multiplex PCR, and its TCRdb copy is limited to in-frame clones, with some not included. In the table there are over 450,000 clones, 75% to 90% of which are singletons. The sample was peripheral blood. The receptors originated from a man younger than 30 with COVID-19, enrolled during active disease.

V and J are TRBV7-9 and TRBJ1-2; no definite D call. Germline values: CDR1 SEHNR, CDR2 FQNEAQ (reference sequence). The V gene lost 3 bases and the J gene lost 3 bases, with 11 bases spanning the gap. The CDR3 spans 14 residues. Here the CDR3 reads CASSLSSSYYGYTF. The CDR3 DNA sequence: TGTGCCAGCAGCTTGAGCAGTAGCTACTATGGCTACACCTTC.

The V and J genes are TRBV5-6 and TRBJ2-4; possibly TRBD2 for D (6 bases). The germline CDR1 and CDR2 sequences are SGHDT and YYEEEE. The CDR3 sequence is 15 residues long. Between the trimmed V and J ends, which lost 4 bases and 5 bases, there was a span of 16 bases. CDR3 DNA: TGTGCCAGCAGCCCCACCGGGACTGGCCAAAACATTCAGTACTTC. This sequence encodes CASSPTGTGQNIQYF.

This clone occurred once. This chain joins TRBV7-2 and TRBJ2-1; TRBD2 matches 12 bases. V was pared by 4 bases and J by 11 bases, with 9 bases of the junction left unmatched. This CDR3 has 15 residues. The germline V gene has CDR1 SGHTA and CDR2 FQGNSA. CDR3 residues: CASSSNSGLAGKQFF. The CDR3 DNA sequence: TGTGCCAGCAGCTCAAACTCAGGACTAGCGGGGAAGCAGTTCTTC.

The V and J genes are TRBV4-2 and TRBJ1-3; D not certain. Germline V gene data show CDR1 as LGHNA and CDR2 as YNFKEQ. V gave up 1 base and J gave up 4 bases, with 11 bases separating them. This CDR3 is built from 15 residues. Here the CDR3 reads CASSQGPERGNTIYF. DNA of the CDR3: TGTGCCAGCAGCCAAGGTCCCGAGCGGGGAAACACCATATATTTT.

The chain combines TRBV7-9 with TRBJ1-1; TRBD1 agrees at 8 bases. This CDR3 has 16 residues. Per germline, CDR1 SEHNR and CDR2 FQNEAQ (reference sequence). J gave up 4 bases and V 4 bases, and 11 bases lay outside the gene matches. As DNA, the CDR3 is TGTGCCAGCAGCTCGCTGACAGGGGTATTGAGCACTGAAGCTTTCTTT. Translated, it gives CASSSLTGVLSTEAFF.

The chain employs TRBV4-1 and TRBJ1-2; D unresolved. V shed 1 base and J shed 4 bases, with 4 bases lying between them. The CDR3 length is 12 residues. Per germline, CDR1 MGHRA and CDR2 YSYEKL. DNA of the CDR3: TGCGCCAGCAGCCAAGGAGTCTATGGCTACACCTTC. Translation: CASSQGVYGYTF.

The CDR3 DNA is TGTGCCAGCAGCTCACCCGCGGGACTGACATACGAGCAGTACTTC. Translation gives CASSSPAGLTYEQYF. V gene TRBV11-2 combines with J gene TRBJ2-7, with a weak D call TRBD2 (6 bases). The V and J ends lost 4 bases and 4 bases respectively, with 17 bases between them. The CDR3 sequence is 15 residues long. The germline gives CDR1 SGHAT, CDR2 FQNNGV.

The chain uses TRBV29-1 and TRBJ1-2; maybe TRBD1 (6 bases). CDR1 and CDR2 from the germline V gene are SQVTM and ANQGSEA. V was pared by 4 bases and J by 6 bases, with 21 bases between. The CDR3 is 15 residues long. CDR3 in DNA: TGCAGCGTTGGTCCAGGACAGACCACCCCCAATGGCTACACCTTC. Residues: CSVGPGQTTPNGYTF.

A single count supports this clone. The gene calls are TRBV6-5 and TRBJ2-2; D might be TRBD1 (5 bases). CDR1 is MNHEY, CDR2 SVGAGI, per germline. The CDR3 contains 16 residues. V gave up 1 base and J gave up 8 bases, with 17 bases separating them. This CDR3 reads CASSYFPPGRGGELFF. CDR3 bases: TGTGCCAGCAGTTACTTCCCGCCCGGAAGGGGAGGGGAGCTGTTTTTT.

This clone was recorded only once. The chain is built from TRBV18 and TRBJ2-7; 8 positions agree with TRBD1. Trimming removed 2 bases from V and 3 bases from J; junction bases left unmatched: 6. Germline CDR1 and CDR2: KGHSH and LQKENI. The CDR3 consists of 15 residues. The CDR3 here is CASSPGQGDYYEQYF. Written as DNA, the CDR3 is TGTGCCAGCTCACCAGGACAGGGCGATTACTACGAGCAGTACTTC.

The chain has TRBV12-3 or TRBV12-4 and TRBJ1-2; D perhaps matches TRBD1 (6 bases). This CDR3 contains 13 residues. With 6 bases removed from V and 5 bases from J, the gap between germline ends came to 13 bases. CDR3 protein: CASSPGHLYGYTF. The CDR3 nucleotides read TGTGCCAGCAGCCCGGGACACTTATATGGCTACACCTTC.

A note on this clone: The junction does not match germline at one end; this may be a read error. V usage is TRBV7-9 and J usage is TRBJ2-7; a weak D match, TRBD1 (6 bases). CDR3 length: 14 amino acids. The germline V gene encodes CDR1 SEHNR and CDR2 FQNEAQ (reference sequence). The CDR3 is CASSPLMDSLKMDF. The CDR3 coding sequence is TGTGCCAGCAGCCCCCTAATGGACAGTTTGAAGATGGACTTC.

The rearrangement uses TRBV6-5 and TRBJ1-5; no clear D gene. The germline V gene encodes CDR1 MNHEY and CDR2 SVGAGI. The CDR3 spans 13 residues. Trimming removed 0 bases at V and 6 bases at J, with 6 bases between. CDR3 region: CASSYSRGQPQHF. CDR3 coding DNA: TGTGCCAGCAGTTACTCGAGAGGTCAGCCCCAGCATTTT.

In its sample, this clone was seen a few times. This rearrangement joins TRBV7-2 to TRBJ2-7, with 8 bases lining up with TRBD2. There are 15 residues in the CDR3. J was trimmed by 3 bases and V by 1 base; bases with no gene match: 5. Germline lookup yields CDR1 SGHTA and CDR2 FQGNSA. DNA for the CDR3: TGTGCCAGCAGCTTAGTTCCCGGGGGGGGCTACGAGCAGTACTTC. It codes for CASSLVPGGGYEQYF.

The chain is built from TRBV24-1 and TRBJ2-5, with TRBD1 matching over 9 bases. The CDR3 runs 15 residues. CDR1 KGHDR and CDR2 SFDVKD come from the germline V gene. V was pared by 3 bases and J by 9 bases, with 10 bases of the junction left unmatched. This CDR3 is CATSDQQQGAQAQYF. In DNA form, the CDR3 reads TGTGCCACCAGTGATCAACAACAGGGGGCGCAGGCCCAGTACTTC.

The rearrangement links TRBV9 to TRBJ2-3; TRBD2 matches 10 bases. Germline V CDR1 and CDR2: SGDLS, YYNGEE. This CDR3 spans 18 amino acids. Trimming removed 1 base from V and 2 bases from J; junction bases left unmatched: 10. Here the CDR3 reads CASSVYLAGATVTDTQYF. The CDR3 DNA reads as TGTGCCAGCAGCGTATATCTAGCGGGGGCCACTGTCACAGATACGCAGTATTTT.

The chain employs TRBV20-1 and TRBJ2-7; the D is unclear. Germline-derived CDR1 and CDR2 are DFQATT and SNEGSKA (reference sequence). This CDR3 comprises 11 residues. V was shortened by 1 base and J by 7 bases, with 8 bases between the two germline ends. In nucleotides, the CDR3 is TGCAGTGCTAGAGTCCTAGAGGAGCAGTACTTC. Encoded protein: CSARVLEEQYF.

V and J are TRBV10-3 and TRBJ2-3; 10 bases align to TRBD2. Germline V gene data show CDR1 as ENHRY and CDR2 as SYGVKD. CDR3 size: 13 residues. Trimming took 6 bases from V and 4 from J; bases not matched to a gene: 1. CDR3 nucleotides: TGTGCCATCAGGGGGACTAGCGCAGATACGCAGTATTTT. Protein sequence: CAIRGTSADTQYF.

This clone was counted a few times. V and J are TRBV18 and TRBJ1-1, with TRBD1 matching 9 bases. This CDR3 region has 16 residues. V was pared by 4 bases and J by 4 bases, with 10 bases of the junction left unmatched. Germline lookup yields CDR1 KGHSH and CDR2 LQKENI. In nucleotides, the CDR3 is TGTGCCAGCTCACGATCCACCGGGACAGGGACCACTGAAGCTTTCTTT. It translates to CASSRSTGTGTTEAFF.

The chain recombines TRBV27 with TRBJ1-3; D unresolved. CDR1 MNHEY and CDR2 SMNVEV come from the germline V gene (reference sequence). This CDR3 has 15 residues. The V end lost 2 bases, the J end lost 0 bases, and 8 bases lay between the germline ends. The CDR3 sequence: CASSLNINSGNTIYF. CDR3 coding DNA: TGTGCCAGCAGTTTAAACATAAACTCTGGAAACACCATATATTTT.